Each of the 8 T cell receptor beta chains below was sequenced from the same sample in a study of CD4 T cells in relation to SARS-CoV-2 and coronaviruses. TCRdb's copy holds only in-frame clones and misses some; the assay was immunoSEQ multiplex PCR. This table holds tens of thousands of clones, about 78% found once. Before the COVID-19 pandemic, during about 2010-2018, CD4+ T cells were taken from unexposed donors. After approximately ten days of culture, CD4+ T cells were isolated. No antigens are known for them. Sequencing used CD4+ T cells from PBMCs, cultured in vitro. The receptor set was obtained from a human donor in good health.

The rearrangement uses TRBV7-9 and TRBJ1-1; tentatively, D is TRBD1 (5 bases). The CDR3 covers 14 residues. Trimming removed 4 bases at V and 4 bases at J, with 13 bases between. CDR1 is SEHNR, CDR2 FQNEAQ, per germline (reference sequence). As DNA, the CDR3 is TGTGCCAGCAGCTCCACAGGCCGCGGCACTGAAGCTTTCTTT. Its protein product is CASSSTGRGTEAFF. Using reference TRBV7-9 and TRBJ1-1 for the parts outside the CDR3, the full variable domain is DTGVSQNPRHKITKRGQNVTFRCDPISEHNRLYWYRQTLGQGPEFLTYFQNEAQLEKSRLLSDRFSAERPKGSFSTLEIQRTEQGDSAMYLCASSSTGRGTEAFFGQGTRLTVV.

This clone was picked up one time. The gene calls are TRBV10-3 and TRBJ2-7; 11 bases agree with TRBD1. V shed 6 bases and J 0 bases; nucleotides not matched to a gene: 1. In germline, CDR1 is ENHRY, CDR2 SYGVKD. The length of the CDR3 is 14 residues. The CDR3 loop is CAIRGTGGSYEQYF. CDR3 bases: TGTGCCATCAGGGGGACAGGGGGCTCCTACGAGCAGTACTTC.

This clone occurred a few times. The V gene is TRBV5-6, the J gene TRBJ1-1; D perhaps matches TRBD1 (5 bases). The CDR3 spans 14 residues. Germline V gene lookup returns CDR1 SGHDT and CDR2 YYEEEE. V was shortened by 3 bases and J by 5 bases, with 14 bases between the two germline ends. The CDR3: CASSYYRRLTEAFF. The CDR3 region has the DNA TGTGCCAGCAGCTATTACAGGAGGTTGACTGAAGCTTTCTTT.

The gene calls are TRBV11-2 and TRBJ2-3; tentative D call: TRBD2 (5 bases). From germline, CDR1 is SGHAT and CDR2 FQNNGV. This CDR3 comprises 16 residues. V was trimmed by 4 bases and J by 4 bases, leaving 18 bases between them. The CDR3 DNA reads as TGTGCCAGCAGCTACCCCTACTTTAGCGATTCAGATACGCAGTATTTT. Amino acid sequence: CASSYPYFSDSDTQYF.

The gene calls are TRBV23-1 and TRBJ1-1; TRBD1 matches at 8 bases. TRBV23-1 is placed among ORFs of uncertain function. V lost 3 bases, J lost 1 base, and 7 bases stayed unmatched. The CDR3 totals 16 residues. The CDR3 spells CASSHYWTGTNTEAFF. The CDR3 DNA sequence: TGCGCCAGCAGTCACTACTGGACAGGGACGAACACTGAAGCTTTCTTT.

The chain couples TRBV14 to TRBJ1-2; no clear D. The V end was cut by 2 bases, the J end by 4 bases, with 17 bases between. CDR1 is SGHDN and CDR2 is FVKESK in the germline V gene. This CDR3 spans 16 amino acids. CDR3 loop: CASSQLKKTKSYGYTF. In nucleotides, the CDR3 is TGTGCCAGCAGCCAACTGAAGAAAACCAAATCCTATGGCTACACCTTC.

Here the CDR3 reads CASSVPWRDSSYEQYF. In nucleotides, the CDR3 is TGTGCCAGCAGCGTACCGTGGAGGGATTCTTCCTACGAGCAGTACTTC. The gene calls are TRBV9 and TRBJ2-7, with D maybe TRBD2 (6 bases). There are 16 residues in the CDR3. V was trimmed by 1 base and J by 1 base, leaving 15 bases between them. Germline loops: CDR1 SGDLS, CDR2 YYNGEE.

The chain is built from TRBV7-2 and TRBJ1-3, with unresolved D. V dropped 6 bases and J dropped 2 bases, with 11 bases sitting between them. In germline, CDR1 is SGHTA, CDR2 FQGNSA. The CDR3 contains 14 residues. The CDR3 loop reads CASSPSEAGNTIYF. The DNA for the CDR3 is TGTGCCAGCAGTCCGAGTGAAGCTGGAAACACCATATATTTT.